Following are 19 T cell receptor beta chains from one sample sequenced in a study of PD-L1 blockade in urothelial cancer. The protocol was immunoSEQ multiplex PCR, while the TCRdb copy is restricted to in-frame clones and leaves out a portion. The top ten clones hold around 15% of a sample with about 38,000 clones, approximately 80% of them seen once. Time point given: pretreatment peripheral blood. Sequenced here: PBMCs, sampled around atezolizumab (anti-PD-L1) treatment. All receptors come from a man older than 75 with urothelial cancer.

The chain joins TRBV5-1 to TRBJ2-3; a weak D match, TRBD1 (5 bases). Between the trimmed V and J ends, which lost 0 bases and 0 bases, there was a span of 8 bases. CDR1 is SGHRS and CDR2 is YFSETQ in the germline V gene. The CDR3 length is 15 residues. The CDR3 loop reads CASSLAPGSTDTQYF. The CDR3 bases are TGCGCCAGCAGCTTGGCGCCAGGGAGCACAGATACGCAGTATTTT.

The V gene is TRBV5-6, the J gene TRBJ1-4; D is perhaps TRBD1 (5 bases). The CDR3 length is 16 residues. Germline values: CDR1 SGHDT, CDR2 YYEEEE. The V and J ends lost 1 base and 1 base respectively, with 11 bases between them. The CDR3 reads CASSLPSQGTNEKLFF. The CDR3 bases are TGTGCCAGCAGCTTGCCGAGCCAGGGAACTAATGAAAAACTGTTTTTT.

The V gene is TRBV2, the J gene TRBJ1-1; D is undetermined. Trimming pared 4 bases from V and 4 bases from J, leaving 10 bases between. The CDR3 has 13 amino acids. Germline V CDR1 and CDR2: SNHLY, FYNNEI. DNA for the CDR3: TGTGCCAGCAGTGGGCCGGGTGGCACTGAAGCTTTCTTT. It yields the protein CASSGPGGTEAFF.

V and J are TRBV5-1 and TRBJ2-7; perhaps TRBD1 as D (5 bases). CDR1 is SGHRS, CDR2 YFSETQ, per germline. The V end lost 0 bases, the J end lost 6 bases, and 13 bases lay between the germline ends. The CDR3 consists of 14 residues. The CDR3 DNA sequence: TGCGCCAGCAGCTTGGGACAAGGGGTGGCCGAGCAGTACTTC. It specifies CASSLGQGVAEQYF.

For the CDR3, the DNA is TGTGCCAGCAGCTTAGGGGGACTAGACGCAGATACGCAGTATTTT. Amino acids: CASSLGGLDADTQYF. The chain recombines TRBV11-3 with TRBJ2-3; 8 nucleotides line up with TRBD2. Looked up from germline, CDR1 is SGHNT and CDR2 is YENEEA. This CDR3 has 15 amino acids. Trimming cost V 1 base and J 4 bases; bases outside gene matches: 4.

This chain uses TRBV9 with TRBJ2-5; D is unclear. V dropped 3 bases and J dropped 1 base, with 13 bases sitting between them. The CDR3 covers 15 residues. Germline V gene sequence: CDR1 SGDLS, CDR2 YYNGEE. The CDR3 region is CASSAQQIPQETQYF. The CDR3 DNA reads as TGTGCCAGCAGCGCCCAACAGATTCCCCAAGAGACCCAGTACTTC.

This chain connects TRBV5-1 to TRBJ2-3, with TRBD1 matching over 9 bases. The CDR3 is made up of 15 amino acids. Trimming took 4 bases from V and 0 from J; bases not matched to a gene: 3. Germline loops: CDR1 SGHRS, CDR2 YFSETQ. CDR3 protein: CASSDRGDSTDTQYF. Written as DNA, the CDR3 is TGCGCCAGCAGCGACAGGGGGGACAGCACAGATACGCAGTATTTT. The variable domain in full, with the rest retrieved from reference TRBV5-1 and TRBJ2-3, is KAGVTQTPRYLIKTRGQQVTLSCSPISGHRSVSWYQQTPGQGLQFLFEYFSETQRNKGNFPGRFSGRQFSNSRSEMNVSTLELGDSALYLCASSDRGDSTDTQYFGPGTRLTVL.

The chain is built from TRBV7-9 and TRBJ1-5; no firm D call. Germline V gene data show CDR1 as SEHNR and CDR2 as FQNEAQ (reference sequence). The CDR3 runs to 14 residues. The V end lost 1 base, the J end lost 8 bases, and 12 bases lay between the germline ends. In nucleotides, the CDR3 is TGTGCCAGCAGCTTAGGCGGTGGAGAGAAGCCCCAGCATTTT. Amino acids: CASSLGGGEKPQHF.

The chain recombines TRBV6-6 with TRBJ1-1; 7 nucleotides align to TRBD1. The germline CDR1 and CDR2 sequences are MNHNY and SVGAGI (reference sequence). This CDR3 spans 16 amino acids. With 6 bases clipped from V and 1 base from J, the junction kept 11 bases outside the gene matches. CDR3 nucleotide sequence: TGTGCCAGCAGCGTCGACAGGGAGGCGTCGAACACTGAAGCTTTCTTT. As protein: CASSVDREASNTEAFF.

The chain is built from TRBV7-9 and TRBJ1-5; maybe TRBD1 (5 bases). CDR3 length: 13 amino acids. CDR1 SEHNR and CDR2 FQNEAQ come from the germline V gene (reference sequence). Trimming took 5 bases from V and 5 from J, leaving 10 bases between them. The CDR3 sequence is CASSDWGDQPQHF. The CDR3 DNA sequence: TGTGCCAGCAGCGACTGGGGGGATCAGCCCCAGCATTTT.

This chain joins TRBV19 and TRBJ2-1, with a weak D call TRBD2 (5 bases). Germline CDR1 is LNHDA and CDR2 is SQIVND (reference sequence). The ends were cut back, 4 bases at V and 5 bases at J, with 15 bases in the middle. The CDR3 runs 15 residues. The CDR3: CASSRTSLPDNEQFF. The CDR3 DNA is TGTGCCAGTAGTAGGACTTCGCTGCCCGACAATGAGCAGTTCTTC. Variable domain in full (rest from reference TRBV19 and TRBJ2-1): DGGITQSPKYLFRKEGQNVTLSCEQNLNHDAMYWYRQDPGQGLRLIYYSQIVNDFQKGDIAEGYSVSREKKESFPLTVTSAQKNPTAFYLCASSRTSLPDNEQFFGPGTRLTVL.

There are a few counts of this clone. The V call is TRBV2, the J call TRBJ1-1; the D gene is possibly TRBD1 (5 bases). V was trimmed by 7 bases and J by 0 bases, leaving 12 bases between them. The CDR3 totals 14 residues. Germline lookup yields CDR1 SNHLY and CDR2 FYNNEI. CDR3 coding DNA: TGTGCCAGCATGGGGAACAGGATGAACACTGAAGCTTTCTTT. Amino acids: CASMGNRMNTEAFF.

The CDR3 DNA follows: TGTGCCAGCAGTTACTCGACAAGAATGAACACTGAAGCTTTCTTT. Amino acids: CASSYSTRMNTEAFF. This chain links TRBV6-5 with TRBJ1-1; D not certain. CDR3 length: 15 residues. V was shortened by 0 bases and J by 0 bases, with 8 bases between the two germline ends. Germline V lookup: CDR1 MNHEY, CDR2 SVGAGI.

This chain uses TRBV15 with TRBJ2-6, with a weak D call TRBD1 (6 bases). The CDR3 loop spans 19 amino acids. The V gene's germline CDR1 is LNHNV and CDR2 YYDKDF (reference sequence). Trimming pared 0 bases from V and 0 bases from J, leaving 15 bases between. As DNA, the CDR3 is TGTGCCACCAGCAGAGATATCGGACAGATTAGCTCTGGGGCCAACGTCCTGACTTTC. This translates into CATSRDIGQISSGANVLTF.

V usage is TRBV29-1 and J usage is TRBJ2-7; 9 nucleotides match TRBD2. Germline CDR1 SQVTM, CDR2 ANQGSEA. This CDR3 has 15 residues. The J segment lost 5 bases and the V segment lost 1 base, leaving 9 bases of the junction unmatched. In nucleotides, the CDR3 is TGCAGCGTTGAAGGTCTCACTAGCGGGTTTAACGAGCAGTACTTC. Translated: CSVEGLTSGFNEQYF.

The chain uses TRBV5-1 and TRBJ2-1, with D uncertain. CDR1 is SGHRS and CDR2 is YFSETQ in the germline V gene. V was trimmed by 0 bases and J by 3 bases, leaving 7 bases between them. This CDR3 spans 14 amino acids. The CDR3 sequence: CASSLAVLYNEQFF. CDR3 bases: TGCGCCAGCAGCTTGGCCGTTCTCTACAATGAGCAGTTCTTC.

This chain joins TRBV6-5 and TRBJ2-7; D is perhaps TRBD1 (6 bases). This CDR3 is built from 13 residues. Germline V gene data show CDR1 as MNHEY and CDR2 as SVGAGI. V lost 8 bases and J lost 1, with 12 bases in between. The CDR3: CASLDRLSYEQYF. CDR3 bases: TGTGCCAGCCTTGACAGGCTTTCCTACGAGCAGTACTTC.

This clone appeared once. The chain links TRBV19 to TRBJ2-5; no reliable D call. The CDR3 sequence is 11 residues long. Germline values: CDR1 LNHDA, CDR2 SQIVND (reference sequence). V was shortened by 6 bases and J by 7 bases, with 9 bases between the two germline ends. The CDR3, as DNA: TGTGCCAGTAGCACAAAATCGACCCAGTACTTC. Protein: CASSTKSTQYF.

CDR3 residues: CASSRAYQETQYF. In DNA, the CDR3 is TGTGCCAGTAGTAGAGCTTACCAAGAGACCCAGTACTTC. V is TRBV19 and J is TRBJ2-5; unclear D gene. Trimming took off 4 bases at V and 0 bases at J, with 6 bases between the two ends. Germline V gives CDR1 LNHDA, CDR2 SQIVND (reference sequence). The CDR3 is 13 amino acids.